This TCR beta chain is drawn from a study of cytomegalovirus exposure and HLA in healthy donors (dated 2017 in TCRdb). Regarding the complete study: An earlier analysis of about 530 of the donors reported approximately 260 Gb of sequence data and approximately 120 million unique TCR beta sequences obtained from some 200 million T cells. The number of typed donors differed by locus: about 629-630 for A, B, C, DRB1 and DQB1; some 500 for DQA1; approximately 610 for DPA1; and approximately 450 for DPB1. To study patterns of TCR occurrence, a later analysis re-analyzed previously published TCR beta repertoires from 666 donors and added high-resolution HLA genotyping. A later genetic analysis took genome-wide SNP genotypes for about three fifths of the roughly 670 donors and used that subset as a discovery cohort. Using immunosequencing, the study profiled T cell repertoires from 640 or so subjects and related those repertoires to cytomegalovirus serostatus. Across around 400 genotyped donors of the cohort, an average of about 250,000 unique TCR beta nucleotide sequences per donor were sequenced, and roughly 17% of those sequences were non-productive. The study aimed to test whether cataloging public T cell receptors could reveal signatures of past pathogen exposure. Every discovery cohort repertoire had been produced on one sequencing platform. Roughly 5 DR-DQ haplotypes were handled as single units for association and clustering, since linkage in the cohort was strong. HLA typing covered class I and class II loci at four-digit resolution. An early release covering about 600 HLA-typed donors comprised approximately 300 gigabases of sequencing data and around 80 million unique TCR sequences. An earlier analysis of approximately 580 of the donors used high-throughput TCR beta sequencing to judge whether each TCR beta V gene segment behaved as functional or pseudogenic. The later analysis used no new phenotypic data to find candidate immune exposures, relying instead on TCR beta sequences and their occurrence across donors. Along with the roughly 670-subject first cohort, a separate validation cohort of 120 different subjects was used. The genetic ancestry cluster associated with self-reported Caucasian donors included about 81% of the roughly 400 genotyped donors. Alongside the repertoire data, information on donor age, sex, ethnicity and CMV serostatus was compiled. To predict cytomegalovirus infection status, the study brought together high-throughput TCR immunosequencing, statistical association of individual TCRs with disease status, and machine learning. Study-level results and caveats: Immune exposure information for the cohort was limited to CMV serostatus. Fewer than 20 rarely observed V segments, including chromosome 9 orphons, were excluded from the earlier analysis of a few hundred of the donors because counts were too low. A few of the identified cytomegalovirus-associated TCR beta chains were confirmed in vitro to be specific for cytomegalovirus antigens. In both the original and validation cohorts, the classifier was reported to diagnose cytomegalovirus status with high specificity and sensitivity. Roughly uniform sequencing depth across donors was assumed in presence/absence analyses, although this assumption may not hold. A further reported finding was that TCR beta sequences accurately predicted the HLA-A and HLA-B alleles for most subjects in the first cohort. According to a later analysis, parvovirus B19, influenza, CMV and Epstein-Barr virus appeared linked to several top co-occurrence clusters. Only TCR beta chains were sequenced in this cohort, and the absence of alpha or paired-chain data limited detectable features. The 87-base-pair reads could not distinguish some IMGT-functional V segments, including TRBV6-2 and TRBV6-3, so those segments were excluded. HLA typing was unavailable for some donors at each locus, so association tests used only the typed subset. When HLA alleles, especially DR and DQ, strongly co-occurred, attributing TCR associations to individual alleles was difficult. A total of 150 to 200 TCR beta chains were listed by the study as associated with cytomegalovirus. The sequencing pipeline was judged likely to have produced a cluster of highly shared sequence variants as a technical artifact. Linkage disequilibrium might explain the correlated functional status among segregating V segments, but an unknown experimental factor could not be ruled out. A later analysis found that most CMV-associated TCR beta chains appeared HLA-restricted, with HLA associations seemingly driven largely by CMV exposure. A later genetic analysis reported fewer N-insertions in productive TCRs among donors in an Asian-associated ancestry cluster than the roughly 650-donor mean. According to a later analysis, TCR association rates differed among HLA loci, with DRB1 alleles showing the most associated TCRs and HLA-C alleles showing the fewest. Across donors, most TCR sequences were observed very rarely, whereas some public TCRs were present in many individuals. A later analysis associated approximately 17,000 TCR beta sequences with specific HLA alleles at a false discovery rate of 0.05. The authors suggested that the approach could potentially be generalized to other disease states and immunological phenotypes. In a later genetic analysis, a missense DCLRE1C variant was associated with V-gene and J-gene trimming of TCR beta chains, and the association was replicated in an independent cohort. Compared with equally common non-associated chains, HLA-associated TCR beta chains in a later analysis were more clonally expanded and had lower generation probabilities. Broadly in line with IMGT annotations, most TCR beta V segments showed up in productive rearrangements about 87% or about 30% of the time in an earlier analysis of a few hundred of the donors.

In total, roughly 670 healthy bone marrow donors made up the cohort. At the time of sampling, all cohort members were nominally healthy, though unrecorded immune exposures were likely present. The donor was CMV seronegative and belonged to the group of over 300 seronegative cohort members. A peripheral blood sample was provided by each donor, and peripheral blood mononuclear cells were used for TCR beta sequencing. The Qiagen DNeasy Blood Extraction Kit was used to extract genomic DNA from the blood cell samples. This clone was recorded a few times. The antigen it binds to is not known. The sample holds no much larger clone one base away, and base qualities are not on file. The library relied on the immunoSEQ multiplex PCR assay. The multiplex PCR relied on a mix of 60 forward primers for TCR Vbeta segments and 13 reverse primers for TCR Jbeta segments. A multiplex PCR assay on genomic DNA amplified the CDR3 region of rearranged TCR beta genes. On the Illumina HiSeq System, the amplified TCR beta libraries were sequenced as 87-base-pair reads. From the authors' description of their analysis: In a later analysis, tens of millions of unique TCR beta chains were counted across the roughly 670 repertoires, and roughly 9.9 million of these chains were shared by at least two donors. Raw reads were error-corrected and collapsed into unique sequences with a nearest-neighbor algorithm that merged closely related sequences to remove PCR and sequencing errors. CDR3 sequences were aligned to IMGT reference sequences to assign V, D and J gene segments. Each retained sequence needed at least a six-nucleotide match to both a V gene segment and a J gene segment. Rearrangements were classified as productive when the CDR3 lacked stop codons and remained in frame with V and J, and all other rearrangements were classified as non-productive. Following IMGT convention, CDR3 was defined as the stretch from the second conserved V-encoded cysteine to the conserved J-encoded phenylalanine. Sequences without an unambiguous match to a single V gene segment were excluded from the earlier analysis of about 600 of the donors. In an earlier analysis of approximately 610 of the donors, V segments were called functional above 56.7% productive rearrangements and were called segregating when the between-donor standard deviation exceeded 5%. A statistical classification framework was built to diagnose cytomegalovirus status from the catalog of TCR beta chain sequences. A later analysis assigned V and J genes by comparing TCR nucleotide sequences with IMGT/GENE-DB human TR gene sequences. A later analysis assigned CDR3 sequences and most-parsimonious VDJ recombination scenarios with the TCRdist pipeline. In a later analysis, every TCR beta chain was defined by the combination of its CDR3 amino acid sequence and its V-gene family, and reads without a unique V-gene family were dropped. To address suspected cross-contamination and a sequencing artifact, a later analysis removed around 590 highly shared, low-generation-probability nucleotide sequences. A later analysis calculated a clonal expansion index for each public chain from normalized within-repertoire ranks of inferred template counts. A later analysis computed generation probabilities with a VDJ recombination model fitted to out-of-frame rearrangements, and checked the results against IGoR. Hypergeometric tests were used in a later analysis to score TCR-TCR, TCR-HLA and TCR-CMV co-occurrence, with a repertoire-size bias correction applied to the TCR pairs. To estimate false discovery rates, a later analysis permuted the HLA or CMV assignments 20 times. In a later analysis, co-occurring TCRs were grouped using DBSCAN, with TCRdist sequence similarity added in when clustering inside HLA-allele-positive subsets. Repertoires with fewer than 30,000 or more than 120,000 public chains were left out of co-occurrence clustering, as were five repertoires with anomalous nucleotide sharing. What TCRdb holds here is the immuneACCESS table cut down to in-frame rearrangements. Part of the clones is not present; checked against another copy, under half of the missing clones reflect an unresolved V gene, and the others are unexplained. The V and J calls and clone size come from that table; D and trimming were worked out from the DNA. In this sample the table shows 170,000 or so clones, around 80% of which occur a single time. Of the sample, roughly 2.1% is held by the ten largest clones.

Including the terminal cysteine and phenylalanine, the CDR3 comprises 17 residues. Only CDR3 DNA is held: 51 bases, read in frame from base 1. V is clipped by 5 bases and J by 2 bases, and the sequence between their germline boundaries is 19 bases long. Taken from the germline V gene (reference sequence), the CDR1 and CDR2 loops are MNHEY and SMNVEV. Sequenced input: PBMCs. In this chain, TRBV27 is recombined with TRBJ1-5; the D segment could be TRBD1, given 6 matching bases. The clonotype was recovered from a man between 18 and 35 years old in good health and CMV-seronegative. At the DNA level, the sequence is TGTGCCAGCAGTCCGCGGACAGCTTTACGGGGCAATCAGCCCCAGCATTTT. This is translated as CASSPRTALRGNQPQHF.